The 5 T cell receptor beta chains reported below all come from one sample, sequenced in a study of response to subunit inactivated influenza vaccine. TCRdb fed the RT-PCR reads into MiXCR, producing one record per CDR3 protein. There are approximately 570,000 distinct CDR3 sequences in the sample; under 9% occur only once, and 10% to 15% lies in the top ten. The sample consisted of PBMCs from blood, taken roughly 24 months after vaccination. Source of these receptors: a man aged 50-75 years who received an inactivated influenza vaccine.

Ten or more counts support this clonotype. In DNA form, the CDR3 reads TGCAGCGCCCGGCCAGCGCCCAGCTACGAGCAGTACTTC. Its protein is CSARPAPSYEQYF. This chain links TRBV29-1 with TRBJ2-7; D gene uncertain. The CDR3 is 13 residues long. Trimming stripped 7 bases from V and 3 bases from J, with 16 bases between. CDR1 SQVTM and CDR2 ANQGSEA come from the germline V gene.

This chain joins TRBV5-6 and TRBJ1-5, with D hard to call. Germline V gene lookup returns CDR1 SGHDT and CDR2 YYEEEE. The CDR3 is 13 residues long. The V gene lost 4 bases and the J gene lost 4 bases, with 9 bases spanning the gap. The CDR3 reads CASSLYRNQPQHF. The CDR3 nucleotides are TGTGCCAGCAGCCTGTACAGAAATCAGCCCCAGCATTTT.

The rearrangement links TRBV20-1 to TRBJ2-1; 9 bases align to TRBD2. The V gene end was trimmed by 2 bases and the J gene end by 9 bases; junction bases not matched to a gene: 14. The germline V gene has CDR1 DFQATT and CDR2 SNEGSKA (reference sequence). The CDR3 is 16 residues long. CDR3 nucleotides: TGCAGTGCTAGAACATTAGCGGGAGTCGGGAATAGTGAGCAGTTCTTC. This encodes CSARTLAGVGNSEQFF.

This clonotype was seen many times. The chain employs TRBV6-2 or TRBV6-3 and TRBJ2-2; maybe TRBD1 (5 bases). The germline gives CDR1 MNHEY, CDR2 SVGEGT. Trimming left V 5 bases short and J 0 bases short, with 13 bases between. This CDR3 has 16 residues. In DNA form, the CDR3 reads TGTGCCAGCAGTAAAAGACAGTTATCGAACACCGGGGAGCTGTTTTTT. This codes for CASSKRQLSNTGELFF.

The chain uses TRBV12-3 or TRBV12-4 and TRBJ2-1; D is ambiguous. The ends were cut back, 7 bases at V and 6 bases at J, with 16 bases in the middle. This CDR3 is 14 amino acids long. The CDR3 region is CASTPSHLTNEQFF. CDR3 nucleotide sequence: TGTGCCAGCACGCCCTCACACTTGACCAATGAGCAGTTCTTC.